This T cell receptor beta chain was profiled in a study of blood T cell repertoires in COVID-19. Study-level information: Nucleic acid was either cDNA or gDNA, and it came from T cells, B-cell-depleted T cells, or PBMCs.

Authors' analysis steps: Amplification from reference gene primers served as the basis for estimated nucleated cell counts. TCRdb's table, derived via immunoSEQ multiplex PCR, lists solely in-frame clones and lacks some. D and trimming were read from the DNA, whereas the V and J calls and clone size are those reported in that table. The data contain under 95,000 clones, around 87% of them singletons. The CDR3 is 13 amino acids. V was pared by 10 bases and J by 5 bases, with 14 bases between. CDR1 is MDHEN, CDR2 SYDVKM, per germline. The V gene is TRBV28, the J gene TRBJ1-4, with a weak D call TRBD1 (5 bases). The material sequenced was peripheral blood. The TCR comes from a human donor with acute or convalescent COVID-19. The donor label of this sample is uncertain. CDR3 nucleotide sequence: TGTGCCACCCGGGGCGGGGGGAATGAAAAACTGTTTTTT. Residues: CATRGGGNEKLFF.